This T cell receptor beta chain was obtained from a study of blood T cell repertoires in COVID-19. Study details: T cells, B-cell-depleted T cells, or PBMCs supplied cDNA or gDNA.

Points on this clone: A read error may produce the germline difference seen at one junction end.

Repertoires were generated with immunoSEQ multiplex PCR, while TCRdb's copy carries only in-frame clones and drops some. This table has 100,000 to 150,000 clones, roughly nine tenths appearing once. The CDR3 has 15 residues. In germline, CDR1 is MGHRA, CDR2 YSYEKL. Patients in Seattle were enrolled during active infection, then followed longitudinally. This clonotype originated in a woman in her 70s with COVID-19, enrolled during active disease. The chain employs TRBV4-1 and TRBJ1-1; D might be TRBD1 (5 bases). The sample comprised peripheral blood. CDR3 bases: TGCGCCAGCAGCCAAGAGCCACCCCCGGACACGGAAGCTTTCTTT. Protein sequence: CASSQEPPPDTEAFF.